One sample yielded the 25 T cell receptor beta chains listed below, sequenced in a study of blood T cells in healthy people across ages. For the second PCR, which ran for roughly 6 to 11 cycles, a sample-barcoded 5' primer and a J-beta primer mix were used. Each CDR3 protein gets one entry after TCRdb re-called the 5' RACE reads with MiXCR. The data contain about 1.4 million distinct CDR3 sequences, 45% to 70% of them singletons. The sequencing sample was made of blood. Every receptor here comes from a man between 18 and 35 years old in good health.

V gene TRBV18 combines with J gene TRBJ2-7; no firm D call. The V end lost 6 bases, the J end lost 2 bases, and 23 bases lay between the germline ends. The germline CDR1 and CDR2 sequences are KGHSH and LQKENI. The CDR3 length is 17 residues. This CDR3 reads CASSLHPDRLRTYEQYF. DNA of the CDR3: TGTGCCAGCTCGCTACACCCCGACCGATTGAGAACCTACGAGCAGTACTTC.

The chain employs TRBV29-1 and TRBJ2-1, with D unclear. V gave up 7 bases and J gave up 5 bases, with 9 bases separating them. Germline lookup yields CDR1 SQVTM and CDR2 ANQGSEA. The length of the CDR3 is 11 residues. The CDR3 DNA sequence: TGCAGCGGTTGGAGCGACAATGAGCAGTTCTTC. It is translated as CSGWSDNEQFF.

For this clonotype: One end of the junction does not line up with germline, which may come from a read error. The CDR3 region is CASSYSLQGGYTF. CDR3 nucleotide sequence: TGTGCTAGCAGTTACTCACTCCAGGGAGGCTACACCTTC. The chain combines TRBV6-5 with TRBJ1-2; D might be TRBD1 (5 bases). This CDR3 has 13 residues. Per germline, CDR1 MNHEY and CDR2 SVGAGI.

This chain links TRBV28 with TRBJ2-1; D not resolved. Germline V gives CDR1 MDHEN, CDR2 SYDVKM. The V gene lost 3 bases and the J gene lost 0 bases, with 12 bases spanning the gap. The CDR3 covers 16 residues. The CDR3 protein is CASSLPRRGSYNEQFF. The CDR3 DNA is TGTGCCAGCAGTTTGCCCCGGCGAGGCTCCTACAATGAGCAGTTCTTC.

The chain couples TRBV4-1 to TRBJ1-4; TRBD1 matches at 8 bases. J lost 4 bases, V lost 3 bases, and 7 bases had no gene match. This CDR3 spans 16 amino acids. From germline, CDR1 is MGHRA and CDR2 YSYEKL. CDR3 protein: CASSQPDRGDNEKLFF. DNA for the CDR3: TGCGCCAGCAGCCAGCCCGACAGGGGCGATAATGAAAAACTGTTTTTT.

This chain uses TRBV5-5 with TRBJ1-2; 8 bases align to TRBD1. CDR1 is SGHKS and CDR2 is YYEKEE in the germline V gene (reference sequence). The CDR3 covers 15 residues. Trimming at V came to 4 bases and at J to 5 bases, leaving 10 bases not matched to a gene. CDR3 protein: CASSPGTGRGYGYTF. The CDR3 DNA is TGTGCCAGCAGCCCAGGGACAGGAAGAGGGTATGGCTACACCTTC.

This clonotype was detected ten times or more. The chain recombines TRBV27 with TRBJ2-5; no firm D call. V lost 5 bases and J lost 9, with 4 bases in between. The CDR3 spans 9 residues. Germline CDR1 is MNHEY and CDR2 is SMNVEV (reference sequence). DNA of the CDR3: TGTGCCAGCAGTCCGCCCCAGTACTTC. Its protein product is CASSPPQYF.

This chain joins TRBV20-1 and TRBJ2-7, with D unclear. The germline CDR1 and CDR2 sequences are DFQATT and SNEGSKA (reference sequence). The CDR3 has 13 residues. The CDR3 nucleotides read TGCAGCACCAACCAAGGGCATACCTACGAGCAGTACTTC. It is translated as CSTNQGHTYEQYF.

J is TRBJ2-3 and V is TRBV6-1, with 11 bases fitting TRBD2. Germline V gives CDR1 MNHNS, CDR2 SASEGT. The V segment lost 5 bases and the J segment 2 bases; nucleotides outside the gene matches: 3. The CDR3 loop spans 15 amino acids. The CDR3 nucleotides are TGTGCCAGCAGTCGACTAGCGGGGCACACAGATACGCAGTATTTT. This sequence encodes CASSRLAGHTDTQYF.

The chain carries TRBV21-1 and TRBJ2-1; TRBD2 reflects the table's D call only, with no check against the DNA. TRBV21-1 corresponds to a pseudogene. This CDR3 region has 18 residues. CDR3 region: CAGSKTHLGGRLRNEQFF. In nucleotides, the CDR3 is TGTGCCGGCAGCAAAACCCATCTGGGAGGGCGGCTTCGCAATGAGCAGTTCTTC.

The gene calls are TRBV6-5 and TRBJ1-5; a weak D match, TRBD1 (5 bases). CDR1 is MNHEY and CDR2 is SVGAGI in the germline V gene. The CDR3 is 15 residues long. Trimming removed 2 bases from V and 3 bases from J, with 11 bases in between. Here the CDR3 DNA reads TGTGCCAGCAGTTACCAGGGAGGGCTCAATCAGCCCCAGCATTTT. Protein sequence: CASSYQGGLNQPQHF.

This chain uses TRBV4-1 with TRBJ1-1, with D tentatively TRBD1 (5 bases). Deletions cut 0 bases from V and 4 bases from J, with 12 bases between. The length of the CDR3 is 15 residues. Germline CDR1 reads MGHRA; CDR2 reads YSYEKL. CDR3: CASSQERGSGTEAFF. CDR3 DNA: TGCGCCAGCAGCCAAGAGAGGGGTTCGGGCACTGAAGCTTTCTTT.

This clonotype has more than one count but fewer than ten. The chain uses TRBV7-2 and TRBJ2-3; D remains ambiguous. Germline V gene lookup returns CDR1 SGHTA and CDR2 FQGNSA. Trimming stripped 1 base from V and 2 bases from J, with 13 bases between. The CDR3 loop spans 16 amino acids. CDR3 residues: CASSLGGRSNTDTQYF. The DNA for the CDR3 is TGTGCCAGCAGCTTAGGCGGCAGGAGTAACACAGATACGCAGTATTTT.

The chain carries TRBV30 and TRBJ2-1; maybe TRBD2 (5 bases). Trimming took off 7 bases at V and 0 bases at J, with 16 bases between the two ends. Germline V CDR1 and CDR2: GTSNPN, SVGIG (reference sequence). CDR3 size: 15 residues. CDR3 in DNA: TGTGCCTACATGAACGGGGTTTACTCCTACAATGAGCAGTTCTTC. Protein: CAYMNGVYSYNEQFF.

This chain links TRBV3-1 with TRBJ2-4; D not resolved. This CDR3 has 16 residues. Germline-derived CDR1 and CDR2 are LGHDT and YNNKEL (reference sequence). V lost 5 bases and J lost 13, with 27 bases in between. In nucleotides, the CDR3 is TGTGCCAGCAGCTTGGGCCCGACGGATTTCCCCCGAGAGCAGTACTTC. Encoded protein: CASSLGPTDFPREQYF.

This clonotype showed up just a few times. V usage is TRBV11-2 and J usage is TRBJ1-6; D gene uncertain. V dropped 3 bases and J dropped 7 bases, with 7 bases sitting between them. The CDR3 extends over 13 amino acids. Germline values: CDR1 SGHAT, CDR2 FQNNGV. The CDR3 protein is CASSFQWNSPLHF. The CDR3 DNA follows: TGTGCCAGCAGCTTCCAGTGGAATTCACCCCTCCACTTT.

V and J are TRBV7-9 and TRBJ2-1; 9 bases match TRBD2. V shed 8 bases, J shed 5 bases, and the junction held 10 bases outside the gene matches. Germline values: CDR1 SEHNR, CDR2 FQNEAQ (reference sequence). The CDR3 has 15 amino acids. In DNA, the CDR3 is TGTGCCAGCTCTGTGATGAGACTAGCGGACAATGAGCAGTTCTTC. Translating gives CASSVMRLADNEQFF.

There are a few counts of this clonotype. The gene calls are TRBV29-1 and TRBJ2-5; D is undetermined. Germline CDR1 and CDR2: SQVTM and ANQGSEA. The CDR3 has 10 amino acids. V was shortened by 6 bases and J by 5 bases, with 7 bases between the two germline ends. CDR3 in amino acids: CSVNRETQYF. The CDR3 nucleotides read TGCAGCGTGAATCGGGAGACCCAGTACTTC. The full variable domain, completed using reference TRBV29-1 and TRBJ2-5, is SAVISQKPSRDICQRGTSLTIQCQVDSQVTMMFWYRQQPGQSLTLIATANQGSEATYESGFVIDKFPISRPNLTFSTLTVSNMSPEDSSIYLCSVNRETQYFGPGTRLLVL.

Only a few counts were recorded for this clonotype. V is TRBV15 and J is TRBJ2-1; D might be TRBD1 (5 bases). CDR1 and CDR2 (germline): LNHNV, YYDKDF (reference sequence). This CDR3 is 13 amino acids long. Trimming stripped 0 bases from V and 7 bases from J, with 7 bases between. This CDR3 reads CATSRDAGNEQFF. The CDR3 DNA is TGTGCCACCAGCAGAGACGCAGGGAATGAGCAGTTCTTC.

This clonotype was found once. A much larger clonotype is one base distant, so this may be a read error. The V and J genes are TRBV27 and TRBJ2-7; 10 nucleotides agree with TRBD2. This CDR3 has 16 residues. Germline V gives CDR1 MNHEY, CDR2 SMNVEV (reference sequence). V was pared by 6 bases and J by 0 bases, with 8 bases of the junction left unmatched. The CDR3 spells CASSQSGTSASYEQYF. DNA of the CDR3: TGTGCCAGCAGCCAATCCGGGACTAGCGCCTCCTACGAGCAGTACTTC.

In its sample, this clonotype was seen once. The chain joins TRBV6-5 to TRBJ2-5, with 7 nucleotides matching TRBD2. Trimming at V came to 5 bases and at J to 5 bases, leaving 11 bases not matched to a gene. Germline CDR1 MNHEY, CDR2 SVGAGI. This CDR3 has 15 amino acids. The CDR3 region is CASSAVRSGAETQYF. As DNA, the CDR3 is TGTGCCAGCAGTGCCGTCAGGAGCGGGGCGGAGACCCAGTACTTC.

This clonotype came up a few times. V is TRBV15 and J is TRBJ2-5; D is possibly TRBD2 (5 bases). The J call could be wrong; TRBJ2-7 is a better fit for the DNA end. CDR1 and CDR2 (germline): LNHNV, YYDKDF (reference sequence). The CDR3 length is 14 residues. CDR3 sequence reads: CATSSRRMALEQYF. The CDR3 coding sequence is TGTGCCACCAGCAGTCGGAGGATGGCCCTCGAGCAGTACTTC.

Of note for this clonotype: Germline is not matched at one junction end, which may reflect a read error. The J gene is TRBJ2-7, the V gene TRBV6-5; tentative D call: TRBD1 (6 bases). The CDR3 runs 15 residues. Per germline, CDR1 MNHEY and CDR2 SVGAGI. The CDR3 DNA reads TGTGCCAGCAGTTACTCGACAGGAGAAACCTACAAGCAGTACTTC. This sequence encodes CASSYSTGETYKQYF.

The chain combines TRBV5-1 with TRBJ1-1, with unresolved D. Trimming removed 1 base from V and 4 bases from J, with 8 bases in between. Germline values: CDR1 SGHRS, CDR2 YFSETQ. This CDR3 has 13 amino acids. The CDR3 nucleotides read TGCGCCAGCAGCTTGAGCAGAAGCACTGAAGCTTTCTTT. It is translated as CASSLSRSTEAFF.

This clonotype turned up a few times. This chain joins TRBV9 and TRBJ1-2; D is possibly TRBD1 (5 bases). CDR1 and CDR2 from the germline V gene are SGDLS and YYNGEE. With 7 bases removed from V and 2 bases from J, the gap between germline ends came to 15 bases. This CDR3 has 14 residues. For the CDR3, the DNA is TGTGCCAGCGTTCCCGGGACTGACAACTATGGCTACACCTTC. It specifies CASVPGTDNYGYTF.